A single T cell receptor (beta chain) is shown here with its context. The antigen remains unidentified. Preparation of the TCRbeta library was carried out with unique molecular identifiers. TCRdb ran MiXCR on the PCR reads and lists one entry per CDR3 protein. The sample lists around 270,000 distinct CDR3 sequences, roughly a tenth occurring once. This record belongs to a study of T-cell reconstitution after alpha-beta-depleted transplantation in children. Germline V gene sequence: CDR1 SGHAT, CDR2 FQNNGV. Between the trimmed V and J ends, which lost 5 bases and 5 bases, there was a span of 15 bases. CDR3 length: 14 residues. General study results and limits: Diversity and T-cell counts at one year after transplant derived mostly from new T cells.

The sample consisted of PBMCs, taken before TCRalphabeta/CD19-depleted stem cell transplant. This sequence joins TRBV11-2 and TRBJ2-5; TRBD2 might be the D (6 bases). This TCR came from a boy under two years old with acute myeloid leukemia, due to receive a stem cell transplant. CDR3 in DNA: TGTGCCAGCAGCCACACGGAGGGTTGGGAGACCCAGTACTTC. Translation: CASSHTEGWETQYF.